The present TCR beta chain was sequenced within a study of T cells in Graves' hyperthyroidism and ophthalmopathy. Study overall: Before any treatment, at initial diagnosis, peripheral blood was collected.

Regions amplified from RNA transcripts were the TCR beta CDR3 regions. An initial round of RT-PCR targeting the TCR CDR3 relied on the HTBI primer set. TCRdb analysed the multiplex PCR reads with MiXCR anew, one entry per CDR3 protein. The sample yields fewer than 850,000 distinct CDR3 sequences, 17% seen once. This clonotype was seen only once. The antigen remains undetermined. No DNA is shown, since the ends of the CDR3 on it are uncertain; the CDR3 is the one TCRdb lists. A total of 15 residues make up the CDR3, ends included. The germline V gene has CDR1 SEHNR and CDR2 FQNEAQ (reference sequence). Patients aged 18 to 65 with hyperthyroidism were newly diagnosed, with duration under 2 months. The study's findings and limits: Using 13 V-J features, a model discriminated ophthalmopathy from stable hyperthyroidism. Ophthalmopathy, as predicted by the model, came a median about seven months after the prediction.

The TCR comes from a man aged 50 or older with Graves' hyperthyroidism. The V gene is TRBV7-9, the J gene TRBJ2-5; no DNA check was done on the table's D call, TRBD1. The sample taken for sequencing was blood. The CDR3 spells CASSFGAGWVETQYF.